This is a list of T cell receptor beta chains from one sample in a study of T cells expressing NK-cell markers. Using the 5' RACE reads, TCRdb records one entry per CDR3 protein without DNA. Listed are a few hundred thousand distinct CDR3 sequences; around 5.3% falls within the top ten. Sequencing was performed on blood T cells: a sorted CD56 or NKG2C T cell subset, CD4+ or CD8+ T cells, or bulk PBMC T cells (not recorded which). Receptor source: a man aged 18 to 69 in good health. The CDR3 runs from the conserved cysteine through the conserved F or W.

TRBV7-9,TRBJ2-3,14,CASSSDTDTDTQYF
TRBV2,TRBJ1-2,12,CASNGQGRGYTF
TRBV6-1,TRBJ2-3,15,CASSPLARGTDTQYF
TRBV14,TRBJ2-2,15,CASSPHRGLTGELFF
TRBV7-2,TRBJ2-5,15,CASSLSGPGPETQYF
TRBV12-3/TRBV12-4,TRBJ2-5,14,CASSLWGGEETQYF
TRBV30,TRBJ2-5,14,CAYIRLAGGETQYF
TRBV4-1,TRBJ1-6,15,CASSQGAGRNSPLHF
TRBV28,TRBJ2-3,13,CASSSGAPDTQYF
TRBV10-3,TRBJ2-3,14,CAISGQGSTDTQYF
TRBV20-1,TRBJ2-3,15,CSPLIPGGITDTQYF
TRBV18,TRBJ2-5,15,CASSPRQGAGETQYF
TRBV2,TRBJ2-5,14,CASKPGGALETQYF
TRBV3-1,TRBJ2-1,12,CASGWRPNEQFF
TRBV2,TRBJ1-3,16,CASIVGAGSYGNTIYF
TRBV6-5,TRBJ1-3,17,CASSYSRRGFVGNTIYF
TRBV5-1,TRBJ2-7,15,CASSPTGGGFYEQYF
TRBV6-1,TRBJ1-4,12,CASRLLNEKLFF
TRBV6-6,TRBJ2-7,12,CASSLSGDEQYF